A single sample is the source of the 9 T cell receptor beta chains below, sequenced in a study of cytomegalovirus exposure and HLA in healthy donors. The PCR employed 60 Vbeta primers together with 13 Jbeta primers. Generated by immunoSEQ multiplex PCR, the TCRdb table keeps only in-frame clones and is missing some. The sample includes under 150,000 clones, 80% to 90% of them seen just once. The sample was PBMCs. The receptors originated from a woman aged 35 to 49 in good health and CMV-seropositive.

The chain links TRBV5-4 to TRBJ1-2, with 7 positions matching TRBD1. Per germline, CDR1 SGHNT and CDR2 YYREEE (reference sequence). The CDR3 runs to 14 residues. With V trimmed by 6 bases and J by 5 bases, 10 bases remained unmatched. The CDR3 bases are TGTGCCAGCACCCCCCGAGGGGGCGTATATGGCTACACCTTC. Translation: CASTPRGGVYGYTF.

There are a few counts of this clone. The chain is built from TRBV2 and TRBJ1-1, with D unclear. The CDR3 loop spans 15 amino acids. Germline loops: CDR1 SNHLY, CDR2 FYNNEI. The V gene lost 8 bases and the J gene lost 4 bases, with 20 bases spanning the gap. The CDR3 nucleotides read TGTGCCAGCCGCCTCATGGGTGCCCCTAGCACTGAAGCTTTCTTT. It specifies CASRLMGAPSTEAFF.

This chain uses TRBV7-9 with TRBJ1-1; D uncertain. Trimming took off 2 bases at V and 9 bases at J, with 13 bases between the two ends. There are 13 residues in the CDR3. Germline values: CDR1 SEHNR, CDR2 FQNEAQ (reference sequence). The DNA of the CDR3 is TGTGCCAGCAGCTTATCTAGGGAGCGGCAAGCTTTCTTT. This translates into CASSLSRERQAFF.

This clone turned up a few times. The gene calls are TRBV6-6 and TRBJ2-3; D gene unclear. V gave up 0 bases and J gave up 4 bases, with 5 bases separating them. The germline V gene has CDR1 MNHNY and CDR2 SVGAGI (reference sequence). The CDR3 has 13 residues. The CDR3 region has the DNA TGTGCCAGCAGTTACTCGGGCGCAGATACGCAGTATTTT. Translating gives CASSYSGADTQYF.

This chain links TRBV4-1 with TRBJ2-6; no reliable D call. CDR1 is MGHRA, CDR2 YSYEKL, per germline. The V gene lost 2 bases and the J gene lost 0 bases, with 5 bases spanning the gap. This CDR3 contains 15 residues. This chain's CDR3 is CASSQSDSGANVLTF. CDR3 nucleotide sequence: TGCGCCAGCAGCCAAAGCGACTCTGGGGCCAACGTCCTGACTTTC.

The chain has TRBV13 and TRBJ2-5; unclear D gene. The CDR3 has 17 residues. V was cut by 0 bases and J by 2 bases, with 16 bases left in between. Germline-derived CDR1 and CDR2 are PRHDT and FYEKMQ (reference sequence). Written as DNA, the CDR3 is TGTGCCAGCAGCTTAGGCCTGGCCGTTCCTAGTCAAGAGACCCAGTACTTC. Its translation is CASSLGLAVPSQETQYF.

The chain recombines TRBV9 with TRBJ2-1; unclear D gene. From germline, CDR1 is SGDLS and CDR2 YYNGEE. V shed 3 bases and J shed 5 bases, with 9 bases lying between them. The CDR3 loop spans 13 amino acids. The CDR3 here is CASSATTDNEQFF. The CDR3 DNA is TGTGCCAGCAGCGCAACTACGGACAATGAGCAGTTCTTC.

This CDR3 is CASRSITGSEAFF. CDR3 DNA: TGTGCCAGCAGATCTATTACAGGGTCTGAAGCTTTCTTT. The V gene is TRBV6-1, the J gene TRBJ1-1, with D tentatively TRBD1 (6 bases). CDR3 length: 13 amino acids. Trimming pared 6 bases from V and 6 bases from J, leaving 14 bases between. In germline, CDR1 is MNHNS, CDR2 SASEGT.

V and J are TRBV29-1 and TRBJ2-3; 10 nucleotides line up with TRBD2. V dropped 4 bases and J dropped 2; count of bases not matched to a gene: 21. Germline-derived CDR1 and CDR2 are SQVTM and ANQGSEA. The CDR3 contains 20 residues. The CDR3 reads CSVAILILAGVPTYTDTQYF. The CDR3 nucleotides are TGCAGCGTTGCGATTTTGATCCTAGCGGGAGTGCCCACTTACACAGATACGCAGTATTTT.